This T cell receptor (beta chain) is from a study of T cells in Graves' hyperthyroidism and ophthalmopathy. At the level of the study: Peripheral blood sampling occurred at initial diagnosis, before any treatment.

Germline V gene data show CDR1 as SGHTA and CDR2 as FQGNSA. J lost 2 bases, V lost 8 bases, and 13 bases had no gene match. The length of the CDR3 is 16 residues. RNA transcripts gave rise to amplified TCR beta CDR3 regions. A set of HTBI primers served as the primers for a first-round RT-PCR of the TCR CDR3. MiXCR, applied by TCRdb to the multiplex PCR reads, yields one record per CDR3 protein. The table includes hundreds of thousands of distinct CDR3 sequences, 15% to 17% detected once. Patients having uncontrolled infection, another autoimmune disease, pregnancy or lactation were not included. Based on clinical symptoms, serum thyroxine and TRAb, thyroid ultrasound and orbital computed tomography, diagnoses were reached. Isolation of PBMCs was performed on 8.5 to 10 ml fresh peripheral blood. This clonotype was recorded at least ten times.

The source of this sequence is a young woman with Graves' hyperthyroidism. The chain employs TRBV7-2 and TRBJ2-5; TRBD2 aligns across 8 bases. The sample was blood. The CDR3 reads CASVWGAGGRQETQYF. The CDR3 DNA reads TGTGCCAGCGTATGGGGGGCGGGGGGAAGGCAAGAGACCCAGTACTTC.